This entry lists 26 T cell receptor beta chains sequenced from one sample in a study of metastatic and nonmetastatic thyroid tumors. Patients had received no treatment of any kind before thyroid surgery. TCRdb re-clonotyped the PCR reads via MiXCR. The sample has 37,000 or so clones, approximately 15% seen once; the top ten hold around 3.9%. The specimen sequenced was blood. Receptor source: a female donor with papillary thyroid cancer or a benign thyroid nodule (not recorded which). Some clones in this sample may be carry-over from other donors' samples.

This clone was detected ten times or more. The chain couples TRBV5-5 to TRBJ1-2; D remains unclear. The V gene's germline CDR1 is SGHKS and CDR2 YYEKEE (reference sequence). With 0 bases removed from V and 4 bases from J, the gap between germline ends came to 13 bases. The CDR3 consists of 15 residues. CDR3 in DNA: TGTGCCAGCAGCTTGGGAGGAGCGGACTTCTATGGCTACACCTTC. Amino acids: CASSLGGADFYGYTF. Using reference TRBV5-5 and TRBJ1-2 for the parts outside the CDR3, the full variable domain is DAGVTQSPTHLIKTRGQQVTLRCSPISGHKSVSWYQQVLGQGPQFIFQYYEKEERGRGNFPDRFSARQFPNYSSELNVNALLLGDSALYLCASSLGGADFYGYTFGSGTRLTVV.

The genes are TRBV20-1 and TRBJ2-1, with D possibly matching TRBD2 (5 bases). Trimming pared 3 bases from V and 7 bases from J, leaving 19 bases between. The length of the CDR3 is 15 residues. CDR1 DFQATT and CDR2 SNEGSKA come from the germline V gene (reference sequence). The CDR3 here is CSASSARGCKNEQFF. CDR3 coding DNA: TGCAGTGCTAGTTCTGCACGGGGTTGCAAGAATGAGCAGTTCTTC.

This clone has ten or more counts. CDR3 region: CASSVSGAEETQYF. Written as DNA, the CDR3 is TGTGCCAGCAGCGTATCAGGGGCCGAAGAGACCCAGTACTTC. The chain combines TRBV9 with TRBJ2-5; D perhaps matches TRBD1 (6 bases). CDR3 size: 14 residues. Per germline, CDR1 SGDLS and CDR2 YYNGEE. Trimming took 1 base from V and 3 from J, leaving 10 bases between them.

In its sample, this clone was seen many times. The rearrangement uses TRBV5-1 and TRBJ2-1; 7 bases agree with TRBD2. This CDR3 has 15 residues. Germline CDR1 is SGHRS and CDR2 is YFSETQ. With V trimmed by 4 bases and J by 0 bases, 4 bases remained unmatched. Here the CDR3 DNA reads TGCGCCAGCAGCAAAGCGGGGAGCTCCTACAATGAGCAGTTCTTC. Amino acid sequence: CASSKAGSSYNEQFF.

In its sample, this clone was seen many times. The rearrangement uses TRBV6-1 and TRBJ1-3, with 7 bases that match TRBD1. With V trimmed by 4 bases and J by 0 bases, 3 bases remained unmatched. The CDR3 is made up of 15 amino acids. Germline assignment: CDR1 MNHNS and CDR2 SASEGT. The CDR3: CASSGQGLSGNTIYF. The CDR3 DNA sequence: TGTGCCAGCAGTGGACAGGGACTCTCTGGAAACACCATATATTTT.

CDR3 protein: CASSPTRGPAGNTIYF. The CDR3 bases are TGCGCCAGCAGCCCCACCAGGGGGCCCGCCGGAAACACCATATATTTT. The V gene is TRBV5-1, the J gene TRBJ1-3; 8 bases line up with TRBD1. The CDR3 runs to 16 residues. Germline V CDR1 and CDR2: SGHRS, YFSETQ. With V trimmed by 4 bases and J by 4 bases, 10 bases remained unmatched. The full variable domain, with the rest looked up from reference TRBV5-1 and TRBJ1-3, is KAGVTQTPRYLIKTRGQQVTLSCSPISGHRSVSWYQQTPGQGLQFLFEYFSETQRNKGNFPGRFSGRQFSNSRSEMNVSTLELGDSALYLCASSPTRGPAGNTIYFGEGSWLTVV.

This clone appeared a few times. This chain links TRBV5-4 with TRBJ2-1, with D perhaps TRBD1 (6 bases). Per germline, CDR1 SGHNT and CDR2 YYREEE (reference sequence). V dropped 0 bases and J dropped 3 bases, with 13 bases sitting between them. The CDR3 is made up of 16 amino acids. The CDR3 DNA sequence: TGTGCCAGCAGCTTGGAACAGGGAATGGGCTACAATGAGCAGTTCTTC. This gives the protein CASSLEQGMGYNEQFF.

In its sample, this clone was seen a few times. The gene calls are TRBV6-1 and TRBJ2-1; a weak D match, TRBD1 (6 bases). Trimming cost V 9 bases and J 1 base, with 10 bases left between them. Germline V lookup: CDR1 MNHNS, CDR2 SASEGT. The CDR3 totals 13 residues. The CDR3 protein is CARTGKSYNEQFF. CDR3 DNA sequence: TGTGCCAGAACAGGGAAGTCCTACAATGAGCAGTTCTTC.

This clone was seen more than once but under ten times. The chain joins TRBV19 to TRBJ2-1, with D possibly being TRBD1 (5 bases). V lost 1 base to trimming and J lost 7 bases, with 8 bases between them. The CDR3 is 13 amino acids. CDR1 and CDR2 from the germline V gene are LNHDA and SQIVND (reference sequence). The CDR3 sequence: CASSIVTANEQFF. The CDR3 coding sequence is TGTGCCAGTAGTATAGTGACAGCTAATGAGCAGTTCTTC.

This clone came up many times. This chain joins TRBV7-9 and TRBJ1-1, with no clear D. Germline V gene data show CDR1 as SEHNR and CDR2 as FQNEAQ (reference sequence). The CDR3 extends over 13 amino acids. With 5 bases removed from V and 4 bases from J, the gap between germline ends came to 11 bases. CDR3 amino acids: CASSITYGTEAFF. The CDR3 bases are TGTGCCAGCAGCATAACTTACGGCACTGAAGCTTTCTTT. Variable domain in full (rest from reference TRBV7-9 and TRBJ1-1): DTGVSQNPRHKITKRGQNVTFRCDPISEHNRLYWYRQTLGQGPEFLTYFQNEAQLEKSRLLSDRFSAERPKGSFSTLEIQRTEQGDSAMYLCASSITYGTEAFFGQGTRLTVV.

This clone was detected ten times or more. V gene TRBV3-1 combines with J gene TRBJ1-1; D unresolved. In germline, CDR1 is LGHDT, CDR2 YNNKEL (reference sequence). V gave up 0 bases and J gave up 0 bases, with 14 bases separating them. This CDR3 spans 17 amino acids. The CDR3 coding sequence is TGTGCCAGCAGCCAAGAAGGGTCGGAACACATGAACACTGAAGCTTTCTTT. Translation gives CASSQEGSEHMNTEAFF.

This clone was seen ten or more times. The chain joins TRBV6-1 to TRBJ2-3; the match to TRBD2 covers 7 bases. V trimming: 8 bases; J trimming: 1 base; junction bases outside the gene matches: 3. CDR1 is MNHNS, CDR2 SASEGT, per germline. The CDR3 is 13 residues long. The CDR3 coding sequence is TGTGCCAGCGTAGCGGGTGGCACAGATACGCAGTATTTT. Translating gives CASVAGGTDTQYF.

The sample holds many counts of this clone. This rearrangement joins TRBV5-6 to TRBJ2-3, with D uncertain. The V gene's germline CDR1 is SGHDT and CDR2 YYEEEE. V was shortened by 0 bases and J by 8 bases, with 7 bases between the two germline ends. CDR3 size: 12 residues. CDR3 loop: CASSLALFTQYF. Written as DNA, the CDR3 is TGTGCCAGCAGCTTGGCGCTATTTACGCAGTATTTT. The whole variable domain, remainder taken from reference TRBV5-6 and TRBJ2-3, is DAGVTQSPTHLIKTRGQQVTLRCSPKSGHDTVSWYQQALGQGPQFIFQYYEEEERQRGNFPDRFSGHQFPNYSSELNVNALLLGDSALYLCASSLALFTQYFGPGTRLTVL.

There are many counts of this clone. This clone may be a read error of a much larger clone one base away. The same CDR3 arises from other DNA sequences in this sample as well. The CDR3 is CASSPRASYGYTF. The CDR3, as DNA: TGTGCCAGCAGCCCCCGGGCCTCCTATGGCTATACCTTC. This chain connects TRBV3-1 to TRBJ1-2; D is undetermined. Germline values: CDR1 LGHDT, CDR2 YNNKEL (reference sequence). The CDR3 runs 13 residues. Filled out from reference TRBV3-1 and TRBJ1-2, the complete variable domain reads DTAVSQTPKYLVTQMGNDKSIKCEQNLGHDTMYWYKQDSKKFLKIMFSYNNKELIINETVPNRFSPKSPDKAHLNLHINSLELGDSAVYFCASSPRASYGYTFGSGTRLTVV.

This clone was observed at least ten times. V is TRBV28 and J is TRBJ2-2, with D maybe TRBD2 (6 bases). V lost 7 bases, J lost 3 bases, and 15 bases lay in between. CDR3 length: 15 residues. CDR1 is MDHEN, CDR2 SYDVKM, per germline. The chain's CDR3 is CASKGGVGYTGELFF. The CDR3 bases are TGTGCCAGCAAGGGCGGGGTAGGCTACACCGGGGAGCTGTTTTTT.

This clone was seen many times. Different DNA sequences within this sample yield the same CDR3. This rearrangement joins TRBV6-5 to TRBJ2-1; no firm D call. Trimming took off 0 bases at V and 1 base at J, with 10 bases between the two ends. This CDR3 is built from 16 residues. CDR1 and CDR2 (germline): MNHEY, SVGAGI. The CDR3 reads CASSYSAASSYNEQFF. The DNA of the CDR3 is TGTGCCAGCAGTTACTCGGCGGCGAGTTCCTACAATGAGCAGTTCTTC.

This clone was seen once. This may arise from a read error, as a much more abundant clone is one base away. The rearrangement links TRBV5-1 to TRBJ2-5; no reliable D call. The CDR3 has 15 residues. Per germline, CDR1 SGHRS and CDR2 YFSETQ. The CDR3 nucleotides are TGCGCCAGCAACTTGGATTTTAGTTCCCAAGAGACCCAGTACTTC. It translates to CASNLDFSSQETQYF.

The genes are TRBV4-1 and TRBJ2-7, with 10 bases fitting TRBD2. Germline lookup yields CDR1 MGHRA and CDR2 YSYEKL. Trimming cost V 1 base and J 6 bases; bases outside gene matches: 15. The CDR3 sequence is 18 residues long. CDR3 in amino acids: CASSQVSSGGTQIGEQYF. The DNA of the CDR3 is TGCGCCAGCAGCCAAGTTTCTAGCGGGGGTACCCAGATCGGCGAGCAGTACTTC.

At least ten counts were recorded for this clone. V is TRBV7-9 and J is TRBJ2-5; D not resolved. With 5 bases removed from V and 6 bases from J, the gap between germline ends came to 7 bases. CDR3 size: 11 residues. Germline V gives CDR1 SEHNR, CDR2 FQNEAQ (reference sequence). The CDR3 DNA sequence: TGTGCCAGCAGCCTGAAAAAGACCCAGTACTTC. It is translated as CASSLKKTQYF.

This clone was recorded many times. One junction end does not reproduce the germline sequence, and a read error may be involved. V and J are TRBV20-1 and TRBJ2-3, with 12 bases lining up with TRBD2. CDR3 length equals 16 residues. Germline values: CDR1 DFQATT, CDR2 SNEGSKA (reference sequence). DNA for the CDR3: TGCAGTGCTAGGACTAGCGGGAGAGGAGGCACAAATACGCAGTATTTT. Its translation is CSARTSGRGGTNTQYF.

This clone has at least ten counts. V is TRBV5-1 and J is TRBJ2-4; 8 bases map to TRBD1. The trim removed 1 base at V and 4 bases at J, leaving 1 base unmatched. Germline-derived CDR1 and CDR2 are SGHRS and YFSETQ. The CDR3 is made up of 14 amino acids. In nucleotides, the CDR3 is TGCGCCAGCAGCTTGACAGGGGGGAAAAACATTCAGTACTTC. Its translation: CASSLTGGKNIQYF.

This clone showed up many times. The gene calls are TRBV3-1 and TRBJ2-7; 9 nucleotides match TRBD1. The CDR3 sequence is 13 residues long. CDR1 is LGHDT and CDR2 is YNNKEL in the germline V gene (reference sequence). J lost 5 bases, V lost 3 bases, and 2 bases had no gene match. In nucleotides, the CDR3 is TGTGCCAGCAGCCAGGACAGGGGTCACGAGCAGTACTTC. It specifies CASSQDRGHEQYF.

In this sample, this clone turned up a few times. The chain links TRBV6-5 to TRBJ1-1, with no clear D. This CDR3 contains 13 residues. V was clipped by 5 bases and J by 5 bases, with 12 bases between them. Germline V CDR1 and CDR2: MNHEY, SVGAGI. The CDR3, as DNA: TGTGCCAGCAGTATACAGACGGTTACTGAAGCTTTCTTT. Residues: CASSIQTVTEAFF.

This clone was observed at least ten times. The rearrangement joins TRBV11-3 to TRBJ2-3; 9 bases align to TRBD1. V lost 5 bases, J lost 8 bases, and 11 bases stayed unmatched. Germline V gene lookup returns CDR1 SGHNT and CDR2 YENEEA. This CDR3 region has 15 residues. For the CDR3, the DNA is TGTGCCAGCAGCCAGTGGGACAGGGAGGAAGGTACGCAGTATTTT. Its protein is CASSQWDREEGTQYF.

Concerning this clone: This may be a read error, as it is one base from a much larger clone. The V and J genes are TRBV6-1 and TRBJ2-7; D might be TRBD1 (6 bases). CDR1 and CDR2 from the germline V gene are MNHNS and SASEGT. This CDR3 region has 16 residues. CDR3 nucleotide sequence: TGTGCCAACAGTGAACTGGACAGCTTAACCACCTACGAGCAGTACTTC. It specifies CANSELDSLTTYEQYF.

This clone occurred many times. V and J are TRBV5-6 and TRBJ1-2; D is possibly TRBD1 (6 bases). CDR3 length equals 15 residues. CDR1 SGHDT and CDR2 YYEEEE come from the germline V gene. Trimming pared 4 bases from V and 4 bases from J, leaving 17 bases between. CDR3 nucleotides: TGTGCCAGCAGCCCTTCCCTGGACAGTGGCTATGGCTACACCTTC. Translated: CASSPSLDSGYGYTF.